A selection of T cell receptor beta chains follows, all from one sample in a study of cytomegalovirus exposure and HLA in healthy donors. The data were produced by immunoSEQ multiplex PCR, yet TCRdb's version contains in-frame clones alone and is incomplete. The sample includes roughly 160,000 clones, 80% to 90% of them seen just once. The sequencing input was PBMCs. The source of these receptors is a man under 40 in good health and CMV-seropositive. Each CDR3 is given with its conserved first and last residue. D genes are given only for firm matches.

TRBV18	TRBJ1-3	NA	TGTGCCAGCTCACCTCAGGGGTCCTCTGGAAACACCATATATTTT	CASSPQGSSGNTIYF
TRBV7-9	TRBJ2-3	TRBD1	TGTGCCAGTGGACAGGGGCGTCGTAGCACAGATACGCAGTATTTT	CASGQGRRSTDTQYF
TRBV5-4	TRBJ2-7	TRBD2	TGTGCCAGCAGCCAAAAGTCGCCTAGCGGCCTCTACGAGCAGTACTTC	CASSQKSPSGLYEQYF
TRBV4-3	TRBJ2-1	NA	TGCGCCAGCAGCCCCAGCGGGCCCTACAATGAGCAGTTCTTC	CASSPSGPYNEQFF
TRBV4-2	TRBJ2-3	NA	TGTGCCAGCAGCCAAGGGCTAGCGAGGGGTACAGATACGCAGTATTTT	CASSQGLARGTDTQYF
TRBV13	TRBJ1-2	NA	TGTGCCAGCAGCTTAGCCCCACAGAGTAACTATGGCTACACCTTC	CASSLAPQSNYGYTF
TRBV4-3	TRBJ2-1	TRBD2	TGCGCCAGCAGCCACACGACTAGCACTTACAATGAGCAGTTCTTC	CASSHTTSTYNEQFF
TRBV9	TRBJ1-1	NA	TGTGCCAGCAGCGTAGGACAGGTTGGGAACACTGAAGCTTTCTTT	CASSVGQVGNTEAFF
TRBV19	TRBJ2-3	NA	TGTGCCAGTAGTATGGGTTGGGCTAGCGATTCAGATACGCAGTATTTT	CASSMGWASDSDTQYF
TRBV6-5	TRBJ2-7	NA	TGTGCCAGCAGTTACTCGGCCAGCTACGAGCAGTACTTC	CASSYSASYEQYF
TRBV6-6	TRBJ1-2	NA	TGTGCCAGCAGTTCATCATCTCAGGGATATGGCTACACCTTC	CASSSSSQGYGYTF
TRBV27	TRBJ2-2	NA	TGTGCCAGCAGTTCATGGGGGCTTAACACCGGGGAGCTGTTTTTT	CASSSWGLNTGELFF
TRBV4-3	TRBJ1-4	TRBD1	TGCGCCAGCAGCCACGGGGACAGAAGAGGTGAAAAACTGTTTTTT	CASSHGDRRGEKLFF
TRBV5-1	TRBJ2-3	TRBD2	TGCGCCAGCAGTGGGGGACTAGCGGGAGACACGCAGTATTTT	CASSGGLAGDTQYF
TRBV19	TRBJ2-1	TRBD2	TGTGCCAGCCAAAGACTAGCGGGGTTTGCCTACAATGAGCAGTTCTTC	CASQRLAGFAYNEQFF
TRBV13	TRBJ2-3	NA	TGTGCCAGCAGCTTAATACGAGACACAGATACGCAGTATTTT	CASSLIRDTDTQYF
TRBV11-2	TRBJ2-1	TRBD2	TGTGCCAGCAGCTTAGAGGGGGGACTAGCGGGTACCTACAATGAGCAGTTCTTC	CASSLEGGLAGTYNEQFF
TRBV9	TRBJ2-1	TRBD2	TGTGCCAGCAGCCCCCTAGCGGGATCCTCCTACAATGAGCAGTTCTTC	CASSPLAGSSYNEQFF